The 31 T cell receptor beta chains below were found in one sample sequenced in a study of shared clonotypes between healthy human individuals. The naive CD8 population came from CD45RO-negative cells selected for CCR7, without terminally differentiated effector memory CD45RA+ cells. This table comes from immunoSEQ multiplex PCR, and its TCRdb copy is limited to in-frame clones, with some not included. The sample carries around 580,000 clones, more than 95% recorded once. Sequencing input: naive CD8+ T cells sorted from blood. These receptors were collected from a young man in good health.

V gene TRBV6-1 combines with J gene TRBJ2-1; 7 bases are a match to TRBD2. V lost 1 base, J lost 6 bases, and 6 bases stayed unmatched. Germline V CDR1 and CDR2: MNHNS, SASEGT. This CDR3 contains 15 residues. CDR3 protein: CASSEGLAVFNEQFF. The CDR3, as DNA: TGTGCCAGCAGTGAAGGACTAGCCGTTTTCAATGAGCAGTTCTTC.

The chain is built from TRBV7-2 and TRBJ1-1; tentative D call: TRBD1 (5 bases). The CDR3 contains 13 residues. Germline V CDR1 and CDR2: SGHTA, FQGNSA. V was pared by 3 bases and J by 6 bases, with 11 bases between. The CDR3 spells CASSFRGVAEAFF. The CDR3 DNA follows: TGTGCCAGCAGCTTCCGGGGCGTCGCTGAAGCTTTCTTT. The full variable domain, completed using reference TRBV7-2 and TRBJ1-1, is GAGVSQSPSNKVTEKGKDVELRCDPISGHTALYWYRQSLGQGLEFLIYFQGNSAPDKSGLPSDRFSAERTGGSVSTLTIQRTQQEDSAVYLCASSFRGVAEAFFGQGTRLTVV.

This rearrangement joins TRBV19 to TRBJ1-5, with 8 bases that match TRBD1. After removal of 4 bases from V and 4 bases from J, the junction contained 12 bases not matched to a gene. Germline CDR1 LNHDA, CDR2 SQIVND (reference sequence). The length of the CDR3 is 17 residues. CDR3 nucleotide sequence: TGTGCCAGTAGTACCGATCCCTTGGGACAGGCGAATCAGCCCCAGCATTTT. Translating it yields CASSTDPLGQANQPQHF.

This clone was observed once. The chain has TRBV7-7 and TRBJ2-1; D uncertain. Germline CDR1 and CDR2: SSHAT and FNYEAQ (reference sequence). Trimming shortened V by 5 bases and J by 10 bases, and 18 bases separated the two germline ends. The CDR3 runs 14 residues. The CDR3 DNA reads TGTGCCAGCAGCGAGGAAGCAGGCCATTTCGAGCAGTTCTTC. Its translation is CASSEEAGHFEQFF.

The V and J genes are TRBV9 and TRBJ2-3, with D perhaps matching TRBD2 (6 bases). This CDR3 has 15 amino acids. CDR1 and CDR2 from the germline V gene are SGDLS and YYNGEE. The V and J ends lost 2 bases and 1 base respectively, with 11 bases between them. In DNA form, the CDR3 reads TGTGCCAGCAGCGTTGGAGGGACCCGCACAGATACGCAGTATTTT. Its protein is CASSVGGTRTDTQYF. The variable domain in full, with the rest retrieved from reference TRBV9 and TRBJ2-3, is DSGVTQTPKHLITATGQRVTLRCSPRSGDLSVYWYQQSLDQGLQFLIQYYNGEERAKGNILERFSAQQFPDLHSELNLSSLELGDSALYFCASSVGGTRTDTQYFGPGTRLTVL.

The CDR3 nucleotides are TGTGCCAGCAGTCACTGGGACAGGGGATCAGAGACCCAGTACTTC. This encodes CASSHWDRGSETQYF. V and J are TRBV27 and TRBJ2-5, with 10 bases lining up with TRBD1. This CDR3 comprises 15 residues. The trim removed 5 bases at V and 4 bases at J, leaving 7 bases unmatched. Germline CDR1 is MNHEY and CDR2 is SMNVEV (reference sequence).

J is TRBJ2-7 and V is TRBV7-9, with D maybe TRBD1 (5 bases). V was trimmed by 5 bases and J by 5 bases, leaving 10 bases between them. The germline V gene encodes CDR1 SEHNR and CDR2 FQNEAQ (reference sequence). The CDR3 is 12 amino acids. The CDR3: CASSLQGHEQYF. In DNA, the CDR3 is TGTGCCAGCAGCCTCCAGGGCCACGAGCAGTACTTC.

V is TRBV27 and J is TRBJ1-2, with unresolved D. The length of the CDR3 is 14 residues. V was shortened by 2 bases and J by 1 base, with 8 bases between the two germline ends. The germline V gene has CDR1 MNHEY and CDR2 SMNVEV (reference sequence). The CDR3 sequence: CASSLGRNNYGYTF. The CDR3 nucleotides read TGTGCCAGCAGTTTAGGCCGGAATAACTATGGCTACACCTTC.

Concerning this clone itself: The sample contains more than one DNA sequence encoding this CDR3. The chain joins TRBV7-2 to TRBJ2-7, with 12 bases fitting TRBD2. Germline values: CDR1 SGHTA, CDR2 FQGNSA. This CDR3 has 14 amino acids. J was trimmed by 3 bases and V by 3 bases; bases with no gene match: 0. The DNA for the CDR3 is TGTGCCAGCAGCTTGGGACTAGCGGGCTACGAGCAGTACTTC. This translates into CASSLGLAGYEQYF.

This chain connects TRBV19 to TRBJ1-1; perhaps TRBD1 as D (5 bases). Germline CDR1 reads LNHDA; CDR2 reads SQIVND (reference sequence). The CDR3 consists of 13 residues. V was trimmed by 6 bases and J by 4 bases, leaving 12 bases between them. Here the CDR3 DNA reads TGTGCCAGTAGCCTTGGGACGGGCACTGAAGCTTTCTTT. It codes for CASSLGTGTEAFF.

The rearrangement uses TRBV27 and TRBJ2-3; maybe TRBD2 (5 bases). This CDR3 is built from 12 residues. Between the trimmed V and J ends, which lost 2 bases and 7 bases, there was a span of 7 bases. Germline CDR1 is MNHEY and CDR2 is SMNVEV (reference sequence). CDR3 coding DNA: TGTGCCAGCAGTTTACCGGGGTATACGCAGTATTTT. As protein: CASSLPGYTQYF.

The V gene is TRBV11-2, the J gene TRBJ2-1; 12 bases line up with TRBD2. Germline trimming cut 2 bases from V and 3 bases from J; bases unmatched to any gene: 5. Per germline, CDR1 SGHAT and CDR2 FQNNGV. The CDR3 runs to 17 residues. CDR3 sequence: CASSLFGLAGLYNEQFF. For the CDR3, the DNA is TGTGCCAGCAGCTTATTCGGACTAGCGGGACTCTACAATGAGCAGTTCTTC.

This clone was recorded only once. The chain combines TRBV20-1 with TRBJ1-2; D gene unclear. Germline V gene sequence: CDR1 DFQATT, CDR2 SNEGSKA (reference sequence). Trimming left V 4 bases short and J 5 bases short, with 8 bases between. The CDR3 spans 11 residues. CDR3 protein: CSAKLEYGYTF. CDR3 nucleotides: TGCAGTGCTAAGCTCGAGTATGGCTACACCTTC.

The rearrangement joins TRBV5-1 to TRBJ2-1, with D possibly TRBD1 on 6 matching bases. This CDR3 has 12 amino acids. From germline, CDR1 is SGHRS and CDR2 YFSETQ. Deletions cut 4 bases from V and 9 bases from J, with 11 bases between. The CDR3 here is CASSRNRVEQFF. The CDR3 DNA reads TGCGCCAGCAGCAGAAACAGGGTTGAGCAGTTCTTC.

This chain joins TRBV9 and TRBJ1-2; D is undetermined. The germline gives CDR1 SGDLS, CDR2 YYNGEE. V was shortened by 1 base and J by 8 bases, with 9 bases between the two germline ends. The CDR3 totals 12 residues. The CDR3 loop reads CASSVTRWGYTF. The CDR3 DNA reads as TGTGCCAGCAGCGTAACCCGCTGGGGCTACACCTTC.

The chain joins TRBV2 to TRBJ2-7, with D perhaps TRBD2 (5 bases). The CDR3 has 12 amino acids. The V gene's germline CDR1 is SNHLY and CDR2 FYNNEI. V lost 10 bases to trimming and J lost 3 bases, with 13 bases between them. CDR3 in amino acids: CANTGMDYEQYF. CDR3 bases: TGTGCCAACACGGGGATGGACTACGAGCAGTACTTC.

This chain uses TRBV30 with TRBJ2-7, with 8 positions matching TRBD2. The CDR3 is made up of 14 amino acids. Unmatched junction bases numbered 6, after V lost 0 bases and J lost 5 bases. Germline CDR1 is GTSNPN and CDR2 is SVGIG (reference sequence). CDR3 DNA: TGTGCCTGGAGTGTAGGCGCGGGGGGCCACGAGCAGTACTTC. Its protein is CAWSVGAGGHEQYF.

This clone was recorded once. The chain carries TRBV4-1 and TRBJ2-7, with 7 nucleotides matching TRBD2. Germline CDR1 and CDR2: MGHRA and YSYEKL. Trimming took 1 base from V and 1 from J; bases not matched to a gene: 7. The CDR3 runs to 16 residues. The CDR3 is CASSQGGGTLSYEQYF. CDR3 in DNA: TGCGCCAGCAGCCAAGGGGGGGGAACCCTTTCCTACGAGCAGTACTTC.

The V gene is TRBV19, the J gene TRBJ1-4, with D unresolved. Germline V gives CDR1 LNHDA, CDR2 SQIVND (reference sequence). This CDR3 contains 11 residues. V lost 9 bases, J lost 7 bases, and 9 bases lay in between. The CDR3 is CASSMGEKLFF. CDR3 DNA sequence: TGTGCCAGCTCGATGGGTGAAAAACTGTTTTTT. Together with reference TRBV19 and TRBJ1-4, the CDR3 gives the full variable domain: DGGITQSPKYLFRKEGQNVTLSCEQNLNHDAMYWYRQDPGQGLRLIYYSQIVNDFQKGDIAEGYSVSREKKESFPLTVTSAQKNPTAFYLCASSMGEKLFFGSGTQLSVL.

The chain carries TRBV4-1 and TRBJ2-1; 7 nucleotides agree with TRBD2. The V and J ends lost 0 bases and 3 bases, in that order; junction bases with no gene match: 5. CDR3 size: 16 residues. Germline V CDR1 and CDR2: MGHRA, YSYEKL. CDR3 DNA sequence: TGCGCCAGCAGCCAAGAGTATAGCGGGTACTACAATGAGCAGTTCTTC. It encodes CASSQEYSGYYNEQFF.

This clone has just one count. The same CDR3 arises from other DNA sequences in this sample as well. The chain has TRBV5-1 and TRBJ2-7; TRBD2 aligns across 14 bases. The CDR3 sequence is 15 residues long. J lost 3 bases, V lost 3 bases, and 2 bases had no gene match. Per the germline V gene, CDR1 is SGHRS and CDR2 is YFSETQ. DNA of the CDR3: TGCGCCAGCAGCTCGGGGACTAGCGGGAGCTACGAGCAGTACTTC. Residues: CASSSGTSGSYEQYF.

The chain has TRBV4-1 and TRBJ2-2, with 10 bases aligning to TRBD1. V lost 7 bases and J lost 6; bases outside the gene matches: 14. The germline V gene has CDR1 MGHRA and CDR2 YSYEKL. The CDR3 runs 17 residues. The DNA of the CDR3 is TGCGCCAGCAATTACCAGGAGGGGACAGGGGCTCCCGGGGAGCTGTTTTTT. It specifies CASNYQEGTGAPGELFF.

The CDR3 region has the DNA TGTGCCATCAGTGAGTCCGCCGGGGAGGAGACAGATACGCAGTATTTT. It codes for CAISESAGEETDTQYF. This sequence joins TRBV10-3 and TRBJ2-3, with D possibly matching TRBD2 (6 bases). There are 16 residues in the CDR3. V lost 0 bases and J lost 3, with 13 bases in between. Germline V gene lookup returns CDR1 ENHRY and CDR2 SYGVKD.

The chain recombines TRBV19 with TRBJ1-5; D is possibly TRBD1 (6 bases). CDR1 is LNHDA and CDR2 is SQIVND in the germline V gene (reference sequence). This CDR3 comprises 15 residues. Between the trimmed V and J ends, which lost 3 bases and 7 bases, there was a span of 16 bases. The chain's CDR3 is CASSMYQGSNQPQHF. The CDR3 bases are TGTGCCAGTAGTATGTATCAGGGGTCCAACCAGCCCCAGCATTTT.

This chain joins TRBV15 and TRBJ2-1; the D gene is possibly TRBD2 (5 bases). Germline V gene sequence: CDR1 LNHNV, CDR2 YYDKDF (reference sequence). The CDR3 loop spans 16 amino acids. The V end was cut by 0 bases, the J end by 4 bases, with 13 bases between. CDR3 protein: CATSRDLAQRYNEQFF. In DNA form, the CDR3 reads TGTGCCACCAGCAGAGATCTAGCACAGAGATACAATGAGCAGTTCTTC.

The chain is built from TRBV4-2 and TRBJ2-7; tentative D call: TRBD2 (5 bases). The CDR3 has 14 residues. Per the germline V gene, CDR1 is LGHNA and CDR2 is YNFKEQ. V was clipped by 4 bases and J by 0 bases, with 10 bases between them. This CDR3 is CASSPRAGSYEQYF. DNA for the CDR3: TGTGCCAGCAGCCCCCGGGCGGGCTCCTACGAGCAGTACTTC.

The chain recombines TRBV15 with TRBJ1-5, with 11 bases matching TRBD1. Trimming at V came to 6 bases and at J to 5 bases, leaving 12 bases not matched to a gene. CDR1 is LNHNV and CDR2 is YYDKDF in the germline V gene (reference sequence). The CDR3 loop spans 17 amino acids. In DNA form, the CDR3 reads TGTGCCACCAGTCTTAGGCCAGGACAGGGGGCATATCAGCCCCAGCATTTT. Its translation is CATSLRPGQGAYQPQHF.

Only one count was recorded for this clone. The gene calls are TRBV7-9 and TRBJ2-7; TRBD2 agrees at 7 bases. Looked up from germline, CDR1 is SEHNR and CDR2 is FQNEAQ (reference sequence). The CDR3 has 15 residues. V was clipped by 1 base and J by 2 bases; unmatched bases: 5. The CDR3 nucleotides are TGTGCCAGCAGCTTAGTCCTAGCGGCAACCTACGAGCAGTACTTC. Its translation: CASSLVLAATYEQYF. Based on the CDR3 plus reference TRBV7-9 and TRBJ2-7, the full variable domain is DTGVSQNPRHKITKRGQNVTFRCDPISEHNRLYWYRQTLGQGPEFLTYFQNEAQLEKSRLLSDRFSAERPKGSFSTLEIQRTEQGDSAMYLCASSLVLAATYEQYFGPGTRLTVT.

In DNA, the CDR3 is TGTGCCAGCAGCTACACCGGGGAGCTGTTTTTT. It is translated as CASSYTGELFF. The rearrangement joins TRBV11-2 to TRBJ2-2; no definite D call. The CDR3 covers 11 residues. Trimming pared 4 bases from V and 3 bases from J, leaving 0 bases between. Germline V gene lookup returns CDR1 SGHAT and CDR2 FQNNGV. Full variable domain (rest looked up from reference TRBV11-2 and TRBJ2-2): EAGVAQSPRYKIIEKRQSVAFWCNPISGHATLYWYQQILGQGPKLLIQFQNNGVVDDSQLPKDRFSAERLKGVDSTLKIQPAKLEDSAVYLCASSYTGELFFGEGSRLTVL.

This chain links TRBV19 with TRBJ2-1; 8 bases line up with TRBD1. CDR3 size: 15 residues. V was clipped by 1 base and J by 2 bases; unmatched bases: 1. From germline, CDR1 is LNHDA and CDR2 SQIVND (reference sequence). CDR3 loop: CASSIAGGPYNEQFF. The CDR3, as DNA: TGTGCCAGTAGTATAGCAGGGGGCCCCTACAATGAGCAGTTCTTC. The complete variable domain, with remaining parts taken from reference TRBV19 and TRBJ2-1, reads DGGITQSPKYLFRKEGQNVTLSCEQNLNHDAMYWYRQDPGQGLRLIYYSQIVNDFQKGDIAEGYSVSREKKESFPLTVTSAQKNPTAFYLCASSIAGGPYNEQFFGPGTRLTVL.

J is TRBJ1-1 and V is TRBV29-1; D is undetermined. CDR1 is SQVTM, CDR2 ANQGSEA, per germline. Deletions cut 6 bases from V and 5 bases from J, with 19 bases between. The CDR3 is 14 residues long. CDR3 in amino acids: CSVDPGLGRTEAFF. In DNA form, the CDR3 reads TGCAGCGTGGACCCGGGTCTTGGGAGGACTGAAGCTTTCTTT. The full variable domain, rest sourced from reference TRBV29-1 and TRBJ1-1, is SAVISQKPSRDICQRGTSLTIQCQVDSQVTMMFWYRQQPGQSLTLIATANQGSEATYESGFVIDKFPISRPNLTFSTLTVSNMSPEDSSIYLCSVDPGLGRTEAFFGQGTRLTVV.